Below are 8 T cell receptor beta chains sequenced from a single sample in a study of blood T cell repertoires in COVID-19. Produced via immunoSEQ multiplex PCR; TCRdb's table is partial and in-frame only. The sample carries about 190,000 clones, 88% recorded once. The sequencing input was peripheral blood. Source of these receptors: a human donor in a cohort sampled during active COVID-19.

The genes are TRBV7-2 and TRBJ2-3; unclear D gene. This CDR3 has 14 residues. From germline, CDR1 is SGHTA and CDR2 FQGNSA. With 2 bases removed from V and 5 bases from J, the gap between germline ends came to 11 bases. CDR3 nucleotides: TGTGCCAGCAGCTTAACGGGTCGTCAAGATACGCAGTATTTT. It codes for CASSLTGRQDTQYF. Using reference TRBV7-2 and TRBJ2-3 for the parts outside the CDR3, the full variable domain is GAGVSQSPSNKVTEKGKDVELRCDPISGHTALYWYRQSLGQGLEFLIYFQGNSAPDKSGLPSDRFSAERTGGSVSTLTIQRTQQEDSAVYLCASSLTGRQDTQYFGPGTRLTVL.

This clone was counted a single time. In DNA, the CDR3 is TGCGCCAGCAGCTTTGGACAGGGGGTTCAGCGGAATGAAAAACTGTTTTTT. This sequence encodes CASSFGQGVQRNEKLFF. The V gene is TRBV5-1, the J gene TRBJ1-4; 10 bases are a match to TRBD1. V lost 2 bases to trimming and J lost 5 bases; unmatched junction nucleotides: 9. The CDR3 runs to 17 residues. The germline V gene encodes CDR1 SGHRS and CDR2 YFSETQ.

The chain recombines TRBV2 with TRBJ2-5; a weak D match, TRBD1 (6 bases). CDR3 length: 13 residues. The germline V gene encodes CDR1 SNHLY and CDR2 FYNNEI. With 4 bases removed from V and 5 bases from J, the gap between germline ends came to 11 bases. CDR3 sequence: CASSVDRRETQYF. For the CDR3, the DNA is TGTGCCAGCAGTGTCGACAGGCGGGAGACCCAGTACTTC.

As for this clone: The same CDR3 also results from other DNA sequences found in this sample. The rearrangement links TRBV4-3 to TRBJ1-6; a weak D match, TRBD1 (6 bases). The V end was cut by 6 bases, the J end by 7 bases, with 13 bases between. CDR1 is LGHNA, CDR2 YSLEER, per germline. The CDR3 consists of 14 residues. The CDR3: CASRQTGYNSPLHF. CDR3 sequence (DNA): TGCGCCAGCAGACAGACAGGTTACAATTCACCCCTCCACTTT.

This rearrangement joins TRBV5-1 to TRBJ1-5; D remains ambiguous. V lost 0 bases and J lost 2, with 9 bases in between. The germline V gene has CDR1 SGHRS and CDR2 YFSETQ. The CDR3 is 15 amino acids. DNA for the CDR3: TGCGCCAGCAGCTTGGGACCCGAGGGCAATCAGCCCCAGCATTTT. Translated, it gives CASSLGPEGNQPQHF.

This chain connects TRBV6-5 to TRBJ1-6, with TRBD1 identical over 8 bases. With V trimmed by 2 bases and J by 6 bases, 3 bases remained unmatched. There are 15 residues in the CDR3. CDR1 MNHEY and CDR2 SVGAGI come from the germline V gene. Written as DNA, the CDR3 is TGTGCCAGCAGTTACGAGACAGGGGTTAATTCACCCCTCCACTTT. This translates into CASSYETGVNSPLHF.

The V call is TRBV18, the J call TRBJ2-7; 8 bases fit TRBD1. Germline CDR1 and CDR2: KGHSH and LQKENI. The CDR3 is 14 amino acids. Trimming removed 3 bases from V and 1 base from J; junction bases left unmatched: 2. The CDR3 loop reads CASSPRTGSYEQYF. CDR3 nucleotides: TGTGCCAGCTCACCCCGGACAGGGTCCTACGAGCAGTACTTC.

The genes are TRBV7-9 and TRBJ1-2; no reliable D call. Looked up from germline, CDR1 is SEHNR and CDR2 is FQNEAQ (reference sequence). V was shortened by 8 bases and J by 2 bases, with 9 bases between the two germline ends. The CDR3 has 12 residues. The CDR3 spells CASAAVNYGYTF. The CDR3 DNA follows: TGTGCCAGCGCGGCAGTGAACTATGGCTACACCTTC. Using reference TRBV7-9 and TRBJ1-2 for the parts outside the CDR3, the full variable domain is DTGVSQNPRHKITKRGQNVTFRCDPISEHNRLYWYRQTLGQGPEFLTYFQNEAQLEKSRLLSDRFSAERPKGSFSTLEIQRTEQGDSAMYLCASAAVNYGYTFGSGTRLTVV.